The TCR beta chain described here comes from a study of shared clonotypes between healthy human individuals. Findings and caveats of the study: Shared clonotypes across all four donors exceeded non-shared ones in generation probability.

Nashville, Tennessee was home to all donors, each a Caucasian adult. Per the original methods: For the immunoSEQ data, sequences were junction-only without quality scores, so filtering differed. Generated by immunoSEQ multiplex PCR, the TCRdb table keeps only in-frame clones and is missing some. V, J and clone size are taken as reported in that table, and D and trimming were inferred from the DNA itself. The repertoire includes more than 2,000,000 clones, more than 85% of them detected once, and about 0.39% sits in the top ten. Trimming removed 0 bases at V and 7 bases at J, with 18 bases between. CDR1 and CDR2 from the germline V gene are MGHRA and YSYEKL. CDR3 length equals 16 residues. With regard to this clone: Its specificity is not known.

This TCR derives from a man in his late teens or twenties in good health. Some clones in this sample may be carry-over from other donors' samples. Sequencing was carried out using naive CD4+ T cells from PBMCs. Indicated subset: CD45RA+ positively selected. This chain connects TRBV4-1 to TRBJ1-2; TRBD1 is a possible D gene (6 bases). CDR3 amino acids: CASSQDGVGGRGGYTF. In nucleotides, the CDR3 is TGCGCCAGCAGCCAAGATGGAGTCGGGGGGCGAGGTGGCTACACCTTC.